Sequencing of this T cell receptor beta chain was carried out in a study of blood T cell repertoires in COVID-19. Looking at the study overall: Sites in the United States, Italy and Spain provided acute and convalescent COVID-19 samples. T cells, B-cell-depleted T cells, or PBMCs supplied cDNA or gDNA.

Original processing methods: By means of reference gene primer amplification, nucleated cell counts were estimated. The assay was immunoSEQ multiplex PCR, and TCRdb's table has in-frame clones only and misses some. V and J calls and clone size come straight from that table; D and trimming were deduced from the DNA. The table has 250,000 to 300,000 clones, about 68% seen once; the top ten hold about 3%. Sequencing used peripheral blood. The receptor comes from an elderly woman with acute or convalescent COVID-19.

CDR3 protein: CASSHGGAQPQHF. CDR3 DNA: TGTGCCAGCAGCCACGGGGGGGCTCAGCCCCAGCATTTT. The chain links TRBV6-5 to TRBJ1-5, with a possible D match to TRBD1 (6 bases). Trimming removed 6 bases from V and 6 bases from J, with 12 bases in between. The CDR3 loop spans 13 amino acids. CDR1 is MNHEY, CDR2 SVGAGI, per germline.